Listed below are T cell receptor beta chains from one sample, sequenced in a study of regulatory T cells in long-lasting Graves disease. From the multiplex PCR reads, TCRdb called clonotypes with MiXCR, one entry per CDR3 protein. The table has roughly 520,000 distinct CDR3 sequences, around 12% seen once. These data also featured in a second study, about T cells in Graves' hyperthyroidism and ophthalmopathy.

The sample consisted of peripheral blood mononuclear cells (PBMCs), taken at new diagnosis, from a patient treated with antithyroid drugs. The receptors were sampled from a woman aged 25 to 39 with Graves disease. The CDR3 runs from the conserved cysteine through the conserved F or W. The D gene is left open where the match is weak. Not all rows give a size; the values are once, few, many and, for expanded clones, a class.

TRBJ2-1 | TRBV11-2 | many | . | CASSEGRYNEQFF | TGTGCCAGCTCAGAGGGCAGGTACAATGAGCAGTTCTTC
TRBJ2-7 | TRBV27 | few | TRBD2 | CASRYDSGSSYEQYF | TGTGCCAGCAGATATGACAGCGGGAGCTCCTACGAGCAGTACTTC
TRBJ2-1 | TRBV29-1 | . | . | CSVEAGLTRGNEQFF | TGCAGCGTTGAAGCAGGACTCACCAGAGGCAATGAGCAGTTCTTC
TRBJ2-3 | TRBV7-9 | few | . | CASSLVQGDTQYF | TGTGCCAGCAGCTTAGTCCAGGGAGATACGCAGTATTTT
TRBJ2-1 | TRBV2 | many | . | CASSNWQGIDEQFF | TGTGCCAGCAGTAACTGGCAGGGGATCGATGAGCAGTTCTTC
TRBJ2-1 | TRBV6-1 | . | TRBD2 | CASSAVERGYNEQFF | TGTGCCAGCAGTGCTGTGGAGCGGGGATACAATGAGCAGTTCTTC
TRBJ2-7 | TRBV5-1 | many | TRBD2 | CASSLSLAATYEQYF | TGCGCCAGCAGCTTGTCACTAGCGGCCACCTACGAGCAGTACTTC
TRBJ1-5 | TRBV6-4 | . | . | CARDPAISPSILVTSNQPQHF | .
TRBJ2-7 | TRBV12-3/TRBV12-4 | many | . | CASSPSRSSYEQYF | TGTGCCAGCAGTCCTAGTAGATCGTCCTACGAGCAGTACTTC
TRBJ1-1 | TRBV7-9 | few | TRBD1 | CASSDGTGGFAEAFF | TGTGCCAGCAGCGATGGGACAGGGGGCTTTGCTGAAGCTTTCTTT
TRBJ2-7 | TRBV7-9 | few | . | CASSLGGRDTYEQYF | TGTGCCAGCAGCTTAGGGGGGAGAGACACCTACGAGCAGTACTTC
TRBJ1-2 | TRBV7-3 | . | . | CASSLTPIGAGAYGYTF | TGTGCCAGCAGCTTAACCCCTATCGGGGCAGGGGCCTATGGCTACACCTTC
TRBJ1-5 | TRBV24-1 | many | . | CATSDFIEDCFTDSNQPQHF | TGTGCCACCAGTGATTTTATTGAGGACTGCTTTACAGATAGCAATCAGCCCCAGCATTTT
TRBJ1-2 | TRBV24-1 | many | . | CATHSGADYGYTF | TGTGCCACCCACTCGGGGGCTGACTATGGCTACACCTTC
TRBJ2-2 | TRBV9 | many | . | CASSVMGTNTGELFF | TGTGCCAGCAGCGTAATGGGGACAAACACCGGGGAGCTGTTTTTT
TRBJ2-1 | TRBV7-9 | many | TRBD2 | CASSSTSGNSYNEQFF | TGTGCCAGCAGCTCAACTAGCGGGAATTCCTACAATGAGCAGTTCTTC
TRBJ2-1 | TRBV20-1 | . | . | CSASREYNEQFF | TGCAGTGCTAGCCGGGAATACAATGAGCAGTTCTTC
TRBJ2-1 | TRBV6-2/TRBV6-3 | many | TRBD2 | CASSYTSGSINEQFF | TGTGCCAGCAGTTACACTAGCGGGAGCATCAATGAGCAGTTCTTC
TRBJ1-4 | TRBV3-1 | few | . | CASSQTRDVRSNEKLFF | TGTGCCAGCAGCCAAACCCGGGACGTACGATCAAATGAAAAACTGTTTTTT
TRBJ1-5 | TRBV19 | . | . | CASTPGQGGRQPQHF | TGTGCCAGTACCCCGGGCCAGGGAGGGCGTCAGCCCCAGCATTTT
TRBJ1-1 | TRBV6-2/TRBV6-3 | . | . | CASSYGSRATEAFF | TGTGCCAGCAGTTACGGATCCAGGGCCACTGAAGCTTTCTTT
TRBJ2-3 | TRBV14 | . | . | CASSQDVARTDTQYF | TGTGCCAGCAGCCAAGATGTCGCGCGAACAGATACGCAGTATTTT
TRBJ2-2 | TRBV6-2/TRBV6-3 | . | . | CASSVGRKTPGELFF | TGTGCCAGCAGTGTTGGCAGGAAGACTCCCGGGGAGCTGTTTTTT
TRBJ2-1 | TRBV14 | . | . | CASSQDTYEQFF | TGTGCCAGCAGCCAAGATACCTATGAGCAGTTCTTC
TRBJ2-1 | TRBV12-5 | few | . | CASGSNVHEQFF | TGTGCTAGTGGCTCGAACGTTCATGAGCAGTTCTTC
TRBJ1-1 | TRBV29-1 | . | . | CSVPVGPFHPSEAFF | TGCAGCGTCCCCGTTGGACCATTCCACCCTAGTGAAGCTTTCTTT
TRBJ2-1 | TRBV2 | many | TRBD2 | CASSTGLAEYNEQFF | TGTGCCAGCAGCACGGGACTAGCGGAATACAATGAGCAGTTCTTC
TRBJ2-7 | TRBV7-8 | . | . | CASSPSGPCEQYF | TGTGCCAGCAGCCCCAGTGGACCCTGCGAGCAGTACTTC
TRBJ1-2 | TRBV19 | many | . | CASSSQTAGGYTF | TGTGCCAGTAGTAGTCAGACGGCGGGCGGCTACACCTTC
TRBJ2-5 | TRBV7-9 | few | TRBD1 | CASSLGDRVETQYF | TGTGCCAGCAGCTTGGGGGACAGGGTAGAGACCCAGTACTTC
TRBJ2-3 | TRBV5-8 | many | . | CASSKRPPADTQYF | TGTGCCAGCAGCAAGAGGCCCCCCGCAGATACGCAGTATTTT
TRBJ2-6 | TRBV19 | . | . | CASSIKGRGYGANVLTF | TGTGCCAGTAGTATTAAAGGCAGGGGCTATGGGGCCAACGTCCTGACTTTC
TRBJ2-3 | TRBV6-2/TRBV6-3 | many | TRBD2 | CASSYLPSGSGDTDTQYF | TGTGCCAGCAGTTACCTCCCTAGCGGGAGTGGGGACACAGATACGCAGTATTTT
TRBJ1-3 | TRBV20-1 | few | TRBD1 | CSARSTGAGNTIYF | TGCAGTGCTCGCAGTACAGGGGCTGGAAACACCATATATTTT
TRBJ2-1 | TRBV6-2/TRBV6-3 | many | . | CASSYSSSANNEQFF | TGTGCCAGCAGTTATTCGAGTAGCGCCAACAATGAGCAGTTCTTC
TRBJ2-1 | TRBV18 | many | . | CASSPNGLYNEQFF | TGTGCCAGCTCACCGAACGGCCTCTACAATGAGCAGTTCTTC
TRBJ2-1 | TRBV11-2 | . | . | CASSKTGIDNEQFF | TGTGCCAGCAGTAAAACAGGGATCGACAATGAGCAGTTCTTC
TRBJ2-1 | TRBV12-3/TRBV12-4 | many | . | CASSFRGSGLRSERFF | TGTGCCAGCAGTTTTAGGGGGTCGGGCCTCCGATCAGAGCGGTTCTTC
TRBJ2-1 | TRBV12-3/TRBV12-4 | many | . | CASSPTGLAYNEQFF | TGTGCCAGCAGTCCGACGGGACTTGCCTATAATGAGCAGTTCTTC
TRBJ2-1 | TRBV11-3 | many | . | CASSRGSVSYNEQFF | TGTGCCAGCAGTCGGGGCAGCGTTTCCTACAATGAGCAGTTCTTC